The 21 T cell receptor beta chains in this list originate from one sample, sequenced in a study of CD8 T cells in ankylosing spondylitis. TCRdb re-called the 5' RACE reads through MiXCR, storing one row per CDR3 protein. The sample has 120,000 to 150,000 distinct CDR3 sequences, roughly 8% seen once; the top ten hold about 7.1%. Sequencing was done on a sample of synovial fluid, either unsorted or a sorted T cell fraction (not recorded which). The receptors come from a male donor with ankylosing spondylitis.

This clonotype was observed a few times. The chain links TRBV7-2 to TRBJ2-5; either TRBD1 or TRBD2 may fit D (5 bases each). Germline V CDR1 and CDR2: SGHTA, FQGNSA. The CDR3 loop spans 15 amino acids. Trimming shortened V by 5 bases and J by 1 base, and 14 bases separated the two germline ends. The DNA for the CDR3 is TGTGCCAGCAGCACGTCTCCGGGACCCCAAGAGACCCAGTACTTC. It is translated as CASSTSPGPQETQYF.

This chain uses TRBV2 with TRBJ1-2; TRBD1 might be the D (5 bases). This CDR3 is 13 amino acids long. V was trimmed by 7 bases and J by 8 bases, leaving 17 bases between them. Germline CDR1 reads SNHLY; CDR2 reads FYNNEI. In DNA, the CDR3 is TGTGCCAGCATAGGGACGGATGGATACGGCTACACCTTC. This codes for CASIGTDGYGYTF.

This clonotype was detected only a few times. This chain joins TRBV29-1 and TRBJ1-1; D is unresolved. Trimming removed 7 bases at V and 1 base at J, with 13 bases between. The CDR3 sequence is 13 residues long. Germline CDR1 and CDR2: SQVTM and ANQGSEA. CDR3 bases: TGCAGCGGGGGAGAGGCGGGGAACACTGAAGCTTTCTTT. Protein product: CSGGEAGNTEAFF.

V usage is TRBV20-1 and J usage is TRBJ2-5; no definite D call. Trimming pared 6 bases from V and 2 bases from J, leaving 19 bases between. The CDR3 runs 15 residues. Germline V gene data show CDR1 as DFQATT and CDR2 as SNEGSKA (reference sequence). CDR3 region: CSARNPGLGQETQYF. The CDR3 nucleotides are TGCAGTGCCCGGAATCCGGGTCTAGGGCAAGAGACCCAGTACTTC.

The chain is built from TRBV4-3 and TRBJ2-7; TRBD1 matches 8 bases. The CDR3 length is 15 residues. V was pared by 4 bases and J by 2 bases, with 7 bases of the junction left unmatched. The germline V gene encodes CDR1 LGHNA and CDR2 YSLEER. CDR3 sequence: CASSRGQGDTYEQYF. The CDR3 coding sequence is TGCGCCAGCAGCCGCGGACAGGGAGACACCTACGAGCAGTACTTC.

This clonotype was counted only a few times. The chain couples TRBV7-2 to TRBJ1-2, with D possibly TRBD1 on 6 matching bases. The CDR3 consists of 12 residues. Trimming pared 3 bases from V and 7 bases from J, leaving 9 bases between. Germline CDR1 SGHTA, CDR2 FQGNSA. CDR3: CASSLNRAGYTF. Here the CDR3 DNA reads TGTGCCAGCAGCTTGAACAGGGCTGGCTACACCTTC.

There are many counts of this clonotype. The gene calls are TRBV6-6 and TRBJ2-1; no firm D call. V lost 6 bases, J lost 7 bases, and 10 bases lay in between. Per the germline V gene, CDR1 is MNHNY and CDR2 is SVGAGI (reference sequence). The CDR3 sequence is 12 residues long. CDR3 in DNA: TGTGCCAGCAGCGTCCGTGAAAATGAGCAGTTCTTC. This encodes CASSVRENEQFF.

This clonotype was picked up many times. The chain recombines TRBV12-3 or TRBV12-4 with TRBJ2-7; the D gene is possibly TRBD2 (7 bases). The CDR3 runs to 11 residues. The ends were cut back, 4 bases at V and 13 bases at J, with 14 bases in the middle. The CDR3: CASSWGGTPYF. CDR3 nucleotide sequence: TGTGCCAGCAGTTGGGGAGGGACACCTTACTTC.

This clonotype was recorded at least ten times. The CDR3 spells CASSGAHQKTNYGYTF. The CDR3 DNA follows: TGTGCCAGCAGCGGAGCCCACCAGAAAACTAACTATGGCTACACCTTC. This chain joins TRBV9 and TRBJ1-2; D uncertain. The V end was cut by 3 bases, the J end by 0 bases, with 15 bases between. This CDR3 region has 16 residues. Germline V gives CDR1 SGDLS, CDR2 YYNGEE.

The V gene is TRBV23-1, the J gene TRBJ2-1, with no clear D. TRBV23-1 is an open reading frame whose function is uncertain. V lost 4 bases to trimming and J lost 6 bases, with 19 bases between them. The CDR3 covers 16 residues. The CDR3 is CASSPLGGSSGNEQFF. The CDR3 DNA follows: TGCGCCAGCAGTCCCCTCGGTGGATCCTCGGGCAATGAGCAGTTCTTC.

This clonotype was counted at least ten times. This chain joins TRBV5-1 and TRBJ1-2, with no clear D. Germline values: CDR1 SGHRS, CDR2 YFSETQ. This CDR3 has 15 amino acids. Trimming shortened V by 0 bases and J by 4 bases, and 13 bases separated the two germline ends. The CDR3 sequence: CASSLVGGRSYGYTF. In DNA form, the CDR3 reads TGCGCCAGCAGCTTGGTGGGAGGGAGAAGCTATGGCTACACCTTC.

This clonotype has at least ten counts. The CDR3 loop reads CASSLGTITGELFF. In nucleotides, the CDR3 is TGTGCCAGCAGCTTAGGGACTATCACCGGGGAGCTGTTTTTT. The chain has TRBV7-2 and TRBJ2-2; possible D gene TRBD2, 6 bases. The CDR3 has 14 residues. The germline V and J ends were trimmed by 1 base and 4 bases, with 7 bases remaining between them. In germline, CDR1 is SGHTA, CDR2 FQGNSA.

This clonotype was seen a handful of times. The genes are TRBV7-2 and TRBJ1-2, with D unclear. CDR1 and CDR2 from the germline V gene are SGHTA and FQGNSA. The CDR3 loop spans 15 amino acids. Between the trimmed V and J ends, which lost 6 bases and 2 bases, there was a span of 16 bases. The CDR3 sequence: CASSYLRESNYGYTF. The CDR3 bases are TGTGCCAGCAGTTACCTCCGGGAAAGCAACTATGGCTACACCTTC.

This clonotype was recorded at least ten times. The rearrangement uses TRBV27 and TRBJ1-2; D might be TRBD1 (5 bases). Trimming left V 6 bases short and J 2 bases short, with 13 bases between. Germline V lookup: CDR1 MNHEY, CDR2 SMNVEV (reference sequence). This CDR3 region has 14 residues. The CDR3 coding sequence is TGTGCCAGCAGGGGACTTGGACGGAACTATGGCTACACCTTC. Protein: CASRGLGRNYGYTF.

The V and J genes are TRBV28 and TRBJ2-7; 9 bases line up with TRBD1. V dropped 5 bases and J dropped 5; count of bases not matched to a gene: 7. From germline, CDR1 is MDHEN and CDR2 SYDVKM. The CDR3 loop spans 14 amino acids. CDR3 sequence reads: CASSRDRVINEQYF. CDR3 in DNA: TGTGCCAGCAGTCGGGACAGGGTGATTAACGAGCAGTACTTC.

The V gene is TRBV7-2, the J gene TRBJ2-7; 11 bases fit TRBD2. The CDR3 sequence is 15 residues long. The junction had 8 bases not matched to a gene; V was cut back by 5 bases and J by 5 bases. Germline V gene sequence: CDR1 SGHTA, CDR2 FQGNSA. Written as DNA, the CDR3 is TGTGCCAGCAGCACCGGACTAGCGGGTCTGGACGAGCAGTACTTC. This encodes CASSTGLAGLDEQYF.

This clonotype has a handful of counts. As DNA, the CDR3 is TGTGCCAGCAGAAAAGGGGTAGCGGGGGGCACAGATACGCAGTATTTT. This codes for CASRKGVAGGTDTQYF. V and J are TRBV7-2 and TRBJ2-3; 9 nucleotides line up with TRBD2. Germline trimming cut 6 bases from V and 1 base from J; bases unmatched to any gene: 8. CDR1 and CDR2 (germline): SGHTA, FQGNSA. CDR3 length: 16 residues.

This clonotype came up a few times. The chain is built from TRBV12-3 or TRBV12-4 and TRBJ2-4; TRBD2 is a possible D gene (5 bases). This CDR3 is 18 amino acids long. V shed 7 bases and J shed 0 bases, with 22 bases lying between them. The CDR3 protein is CASTPWGDRILAKNIQYF. CDR3 nucleotides: TGTGCCAGCACCCCATGGGGAGACCGCATCCTAGCCAAAAACATTCAGTACTTC.

This clonotype was picked up many times. V usage is TRBV29-1 and J usage is TRBJ2-5, with 7 bases lining up with TRBD1. V dropped 4 bases and J dropped 5; count of bases not matched to a gene: 10. From germline, CDR1 is SQVTM and CDR2 ANQGSEA. The CDR3 loop spans 14 amino acids. The CDR3 reads CSVGDSRVRETQYF. The CDR3, as DNA: TGCAGCGTTGGGGACAGCCGAGTCCGGGAGACCCAGTACTTC.

Turning to this clonotype: The junction departs from germline at one end; a sequencing error may be responsible. V is TRBV6-1 and J is TRBJ1-1; no firm D call. The CDR3 length is 13 residues. The germline V gene has CDR1 MNHNS and CDR2 SASEGT. The CDR3 DNA reads TGTGCCAGCAGCGAAGGCGTTGTGGCTGAAGCTTTCTTT. Its protein product is CASSEGVVAEAFF.

This clonotype was seen ten or more times. V and J are TRBV12-3 or TRBV12-4 and TRBJ2-3, with 12 nucleotides matching TRBD2. The CDR3 is 16 amino acids. Trimming at V came to 5 bases and at J to 3 bases, leaving 6 bases not matched to a gene. The CDR3, as DNA: TGTGCCAGCAGTGAGACTAGCGGGAGACATACAGATACGCAGTATTTT. Translated: CASSETSGRHTDTQYF.